This T cell receptor beta chain was recorded in a study of T cell responses to AZD1222 COVID-19 vaccine. The study, taken as a whole, reports: Seropositive status at baseline applied to only a handful of AZD1222 recipients.

The repertoire was sequenced with immunoSEQ multiplex PCR; TCRdb's copy has only in-frame clones and lacks some. The data contain about 170,000 clones, around nine tenths of them singletons. CDR3 length equals 13 residues. Per the germline V gene, CDR1 is SGHAT and CDR2 is FQNNGV. Comments on this clone: Its antigen is as yet unknown. An end of the junction differs from the germline gene, which may be a read error.

This material consisted of peripheral blood, taken on day 0 of AZD1222 vaccination. This receptor was obtained from an adult in good health. V usage is TRBV11-2 and J usage is TRBJ2-7, with 7 nucleotides matching TRBD1. The CDR3 loop is CASSSTGNNEQYF. DNA of the CDR3: TGTGCCAGTAGCTCGACAGGGAATAACGAGCAGTACTTC. The complete variable domain, with remaining parts taken from reference TRBV11-2 and TRBJ2-7, reads EAGVAQSPRYKIIEKRQSVAFWCNPISGHATLYWYQQILGQGPKLLIQFQNNGVVDDSQLPKDRFSAERLKGVDSTLKIQPAKLEDSAVYLCASSSTGNNEQYFGPGTRLTVT.